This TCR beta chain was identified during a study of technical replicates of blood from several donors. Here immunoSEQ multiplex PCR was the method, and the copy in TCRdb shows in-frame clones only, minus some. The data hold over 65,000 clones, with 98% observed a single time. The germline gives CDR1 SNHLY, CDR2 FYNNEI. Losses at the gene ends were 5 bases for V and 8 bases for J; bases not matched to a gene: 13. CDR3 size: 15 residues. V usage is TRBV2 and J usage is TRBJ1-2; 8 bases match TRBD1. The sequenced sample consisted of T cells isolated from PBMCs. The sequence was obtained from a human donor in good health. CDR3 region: CASSPAGGTWNGYTF. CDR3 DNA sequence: TGTGCCAGCAGTCCCGCAGGGGGCACCTGGAACGGCTACACCTTC.